The 26 T cell receptor beta chains below were found in one sample sequenced in a study of blood T cell repertoires in COVID-19. Profiled with immunoSEQ multiplex PCR; TCRdb holds only in-frame clones, not every one. Counted here are 150,000 to 170,000 clones, 70% to 85% occurring once; the ten biggest clones make up about 31%. Sequenced sample: peripheral blood. These receptors came from a woman aged 55-69 years with acute or convalescent COVID-19.

The count of this clone is one. The chain has TRBV19 and TRBJ2-5; perhaps TRBD2 as D (7 bases). This CDR3 has 14 residues. V lost 5 bases to trimming and J lost 5 bases, with 15 bases between them. Germline CDR1 and CDR2: LNHDA and SQIVND (reference sequence). CDR3 in amino acids: CASSPNRGAETQYF. DNA of the CDR3: TGTGCCAGTAGTCCCAACCGGGGGGCGGAGACCCAGTACTTC.

The chain has TRBV27 and TRBJ2-3; D is perhaps TRBD2 (5 bases). This CDR3 is 15 amino acids long. Germline V gives CDR1 MNHEY, CDR2 SMNVEV (reference sequence). V gave up 10 bases and J gave up 2 bases, with 19 bases separating them. CDR3 bases: TGTGCCACCCTACGGGCTAGCCCCTCCACAGATACGCAGTATTTT. Its protein product is CATLRASPSTDTQYF.

This chain joins TRBV2 and TRBJ2-2, with D perhaps matching TRBD1 (6 bases). The CDR3 runs 14 residues. Trimming shortened V by 6 bases and J by 7 bases, and 15 bases separated the two germline ends. In germline, CDR1 is SNHLY, CDR2 FYNNEI. As DNA, the CDR3 is TGTGCCAGCAGGCTAAAAACAGGGAACGGGGAGCTGTTTTTT. Protein sequence: CASRLKTGNGELFF. The variable domain in full, with the rest retrieved from reference TRBV2 and TRBJ2-2, is EPEVTQTPSHQVTQMGQEVILRCVPISNHLYFYWYRQILGQKVEFLVSFYNNEISEKSEIFDDQFSVERPDGSNFTLKIRSTKLEDSAMYFCASRLKTGNGELFFGEGSRLTVL.

The CDR3 DNA reads as TGCGCCAGCACCCTGGGAGGGAACGGGGCCCAAAACATTCAGTACTTC. Amino acid sequence: CASTLGGNGAQNIQYF. The chain employs TRBV5-1 and TRBJ2-4; TRBD2 matches 7 bases. The germline gives CDR1 SGHRS, CDR2 YFSETQ. After removal of 6 bases from V and 5 bases from J, the junction contained 14 bases not matched to a gene. This CDR3 comprises 16 residues.

This clone was detected a few times. The chain is built from TRBV25-1 and TRBJ1-3; 7 bases are a match to TRBD1. V gave up 5 bases and J gave up 2 bases; unmatched junction bases: 6. Germline values: CDR1 MGHDK, CDR2 SYGVNS. The CDR3 has 15 residues. CDR3 loop: CASSTPGTAGNTIYF. CDR3 nucleotide sequence: TGTGCCAGCAGTACTCCTGGGACAGCTGGAAACACCATATATTTT.

This rearrangement joins TRBV5-1 to TRBJ1-2; D is unresolved. The CDR3 covers 16 residues. CDR1 SGHRS and CDR2 YFSETQ come from the germline V gene. Trimming left V 1 base short and J 7 bases short, with 20 bases between. The CDR3 reads CASSLNRGSRISGYTF. CDR3 bases: TGCGCCAGCAGCTTGAATCGGGGAAGTCGAATATCTGGCTACACCTTC.

The chain joins TRBV6-1 to TRBJ1-1; 8 bases agree with TRBD1. The V segment lost 2 bases and the J segment 1 base; nucleotides outside the gene matches: 3. The CDR3 runs to 15 residues. The germline gives CDR1 MNHNS, CDR2 SASEGT. The CDR3 sequence is CASSEPQGGNTEAFF. CDR3 DNA sequence: TGTGCCAGCAGTGAACCACAGGGGGGGAACACTGAAGCTTTCTTT.

V gene TRBV11-3 combines with J gene TRBJ2-1, with a weak D call TRBD2 (6 bases). The ends were cut back, 1 base at V and 7 bases at J, with 11 bases in the middle. This CDR3 has 14 residues. Germline V gives CDR1 SGHNT, CDR2 YENEEA. The CDR3 region is CASSLGVGTNEQFF. For the CDR3, the DNA is TGTGCCAGCAGCTTAGGGGTGGGGACTAATGAGCAGTTCTTC.

This chain connects TRBV18 to TRBJ2-3; no definite D call. The germline CDR1 and CDR2 sequences are KGHSH and LQKENI. This CDR3 has 15 residues. Trimming shortened V by 2 bases and J by 0 bases, and 9 bases separated the two germline ends. The CDR3 region is CASSPAGLSTDTQYF. The CDR3 region has the DNA TGTGCCAGCTCACCAGCAGGTCTTAGCACAGATACGCAGTATTTT.

The gene calls are TRBV5-1 and TRBJ2-7; D possibly corresponds to TRBD2 (5 bases). This CDR3 region has 12 residues. Germline V gives CDR1 SGHRS, CDR2 YFSETQ. V gave up 6 bases and J gave up 2 bases, with 9 bases separating them. CDR3 sequence: CASNDGAYEQYF. The CDR3, as DNA: TGCGCCAGCAATGACGGGGCCTACGAGCAGTACTTC.

This clone was observed a handful of times. DNA of the CDR3: TGTGCCAGCTCACCTGGCAGGGCAAACTACGAGCAGTACTTC. It specifies CASSPGRANYEQYF. This rearrangement joins TRBV18 to TRBJ2-7, with a weak D call TRBD1 (5 bases). The germline V gene encodes CDR1 KGHSH and CDR2 LQKENI. V was clipped by 3 bases and J by 3 bases, with 12 bases between them. This CDR3 is 14 amino acids long.

The CDR3 is CASSRFYSGTSGAYSYNEQFF. CDR3 DNA sequence: TGTGCCAGCAGCCGTTTCTACTCCGGGACTAGCGGGGCCTACTCCTACAATGAGCAGTTCTTC. The rearrangement uses TRBV4-2 and TRBJ2-1; 13 bases match TRBD2. The V segment lost 4 bases and the J segment 0 bases; nucleotides outside the gene matches: 15. CDR1 is LGHNA, CDR2 YNFKEQ, per germline. This CDR3 is built from 21 residues.

There are a few counts of this clone. The V gene is TRBV7-3, the J gene TRBJ2-2, with D possibly TRBD1 on 5 matching bases. The germline CDR1 and CDR2 sequences are SGHTA and FQGTGA. The CDR3 runs 17 residues. Trimming removed 0 bases at V and 2 bases at J, with 13 bases between. The CDR3 bases are TGTGCCAGCAGCTTAACGAGTCCAGGGATAAACACCGGGGAGCTGTTTTTT. Its translation: CASSLTSPGINTGELFF.

The chain joins TRBV3-1 (or the pseudogene TRBV3-2) to TRBJ2-5; 8 bases fit TRBD1. The CDR3 has 16 residues. The ends lost 3 bases at V and 1 base at J; junction bases unmatched: 7. From germline, CDR1 is LGHDT and CDR2 YNNKEL (reference sequence). This CDR3 is CASSQTGVGTQETQYF. The CDR3 DNA is TGTGCCAGCAGCCAGACAGGGGTAGGGACCCAAGAGACCCAGTACTTC.

The rearrangement uses TRBV14 and TRBJ1-2; D uncertain. CDR1 is SGHDN and CDR2 is FVKESK in the germline V gene. The CDR3 totals 13 residues. Trimming cost V 2 bases and J 0 bases, with 4 bases left between them. The DNA of the CDR3 is TGTGCCAGCAGCCAAACAGCTAACTATGGCTACACCTTC. Translating it yields CASSQTANYGYTF.

This sequence joins TRBV4-1 and TRBJ1-5, with TRBD1 identical over 8 bases. This CDR3 is 16 amino acids long. V gave up 1 base and J gave up 1 base; unmatched junction bases: 3. The germline V gene encodes CDR1 MGHRA and CDR2 YSYEKL. This CDR3 reads CASSQGQGASNQPQHF. The CDR3 region has the DNA TGCGCCAGCAGCCAAGGCCAGGGGGCGAGCAATCAGCCCCAGCATTTT.

This clone was picked up one time. This chain links TRBV7-8 with TRBJ1-1; the D gene is possibly TRBD1 (5 bases). This CDR3 has 15 residues. V lost 5 bases and J 5 bases, leaving 18 bases between the germline ends. Germline CDR1 is SGHVS and CDR2 is FQNEAQ. CDR3 residues: CASSLRGVIGTEAFF. Written as DNA, the CDR3 is TGTGCCAGCAGCCTCCGGGGGGTCATCGGGACTGAAGCTTTCTTT.

V usage is TRBV6-5 and J usage is TRBJ1-4; 8 nucleotides align to TRBD1. The germline V gene encodes CDR1 MNHEY and CDR2 SVGAGI. The junction had 8 bases not matched to a gene; V was cut back by 6 bases and J by 8 bases. The CDR3 is 14 amino acids. The CDR3 loop is CASSQGANNEKLFF. The CDR3 DNA reads as TGTGCCAGCAGCCAGGGGGCAAACAACGAAAAACTGTTTTTT.

The chain recombines TRBV5-1 with TRBJ1-1, with TRBD1 matching over 7 bases. Trimming cost V 4 bases and J 1 base; bases outside gene matches: 10. CDR3 length: 16 amino acids. Germline CDR1 and CDR2: SGHRS and YFSETQ. CDR3: CASSVTGTASNTEAFF. CDR3 bases: TGCGCCAGCAGCGTAACCGGGACAGCTTCGAACACTGAAGCTTTCTTT.

V is TRBV7-6 and J is TRBJ2-5; 13 bases are shared with TRBD2. This CDR3 has 15 residues. V was clipped by 4 bases and J by 4 bases; unmatched bases: 3. Germline assignment: CDR1 SGHVS and CDR2 FNYEAQ. CDR3 sequence reads: CASSWGLAGRETQYF. DNA for the CDR3: TGTGCCAGCAGCTGGGGACTAGCGGGGCGAGAGACCCAGTACTTC.

This chain links TRBV7-2 with TRBJ1-1; D gene uncertain. CDR1 and CDR2 from the germline V gene are SGHTA and FQGNSA. Trimming stripped 1 base from V and 1 base from J, with 7 bases between. The CDR3 consists of 14 residues. The CDR3 here is CASSLEAGNTEAFF. The CDR3 DNA reads TGTGCCAGCAGCTTAGAAGCAGGGAACACTGAAGCTTTCTTT. Using reference TRBV7-2 and TRBJ1-1 for the parts outside the CDR3, the full variable domain is GAGVSQSPSNKVTEKGKDVELRCDPISGHTALYWYRQSLGQGLEFLIYFQGNSAPDKSGLPSDRFSAERTGGSVSTLTIQRTQQEDSAVYLCASSLEAGNTEAFFGQGTRLTVV.

This clone has a single count. This chain links TRBV6-1 with TRBJ1-2; 7 positions agree with TRBD1. CDR3 length equals 15 residues. Germline V CDR1 and CDR2: MNHNS, SASEGT. The V segment lost 0 bases and the J segment 2 bases; nucleotides outside the gene matches: 3. In nucleotides, the CDR3 is TGTGCCAGCAGTGAAGCAGGGGGCGCGAACTATGGCTACACCTTC. It translates to CASSEAGGANYGYTF.

There are a few counts of this clone. The J gene is TRBJ1-2, the V gene TRBV12-1; the table assigns TRBD1, which was not confirmed against the DNA. TRBV12-1 is listed as a pseudogene. The CDR3 consists of 15 residues. The DNA of the CDR3 is TGTGCCAGCAGCCCACGCAGGGGAGCTAACTATGGCTACACCTTC. This codes for CASSPRRGANYGYTF.

The genes are TRBV12-3 or TRBV12-4 and TRBJ1-1; possible D gene TRBD1, 5 bases. CDR3 length: 13 amino acids. With 3 bases removed from V and 5 bases from J, the gap between germline ends came to 10 bases. The CDR3 region is CASSFSGGTEAFF. The CDR3 DNA is TGTGCCAGCAGTTTTTCGGGGGGGACTGAAGCTTTCTTT.

The chain employs TRBV28 and TRBJ2-3, with 9 bases matching TRBD2. The CDR3 loop spans 16 amino acids. The germline V gene encodes CDR1 MDHEN and CDR2 SYDVKM. V was clipped by 8 bases and J by 0 bases; unmatched bases: 9. CDR3 in DNA: TGTGCCAGCCGAGATAGCGGGAGATCTAGCACAGATACGCAGTATTTT. This sequence encodes CASRDSGRSSTDTQYF.

The genes are TRBV9 and TRBJ2-3; 12 nucleotides agree with TRBD2. Germline-derived CDR1 and CDR2 are SGDLS and YYNGEE. With V trimmed by 3 bases and J by 0 bases, 8 bases remained unmatched. The length of the CDR3 is 18 residues. The DNA of the CDR3 is TGTGCCAGCAGCGCGACTAGCGGGGGCACAATGAGCACAGATACGCAGTATTTT. Its translation is CASSATSGGTMSTDTQYF.